The sequence of this TCR beta chain was determined in a study of Graves' ophthalmopathy and Graves' hyperthyroidism. RNA served as the template for amplifying TCR beta CDR3 regions. RT-PCR in the first round used HTBI primers; a second-round multiplex PCR followed. TCRdb reprocessed the multiplex PCR reads with MiXCR, giving one entry per CDR3 protein. This sample has almost 750,000 distinct CDR3 sequences, with roughly 41% found just once. V lost 4 bases and J lost 0, with 4 bases in between. Germline V gene lookup returns CDR1 SEHNR and CDR2 FQNEAQ (reference sequence). The CDR3 is made up of 13 amino acids. This clonotype has at least ten counts.

The V gene is TRBV7-9, the J gene TRBJ1-3; D not certain. The specimen sequenced was peripheral blood. This TCR was sampled from an adult man with Graves' ophthalmopathy. The CDR3 DNA reads as TGTGCCAGCAGCTATAACTCTGGAAACACCATATATTTT. It yields the protein CASSYNSGNTIYF.